The subject of this entry is one T cell receptor beta chain. The antigen remains unidentified. Everyone who donated was a healthy bone marrow donor. The data were taken from a study of cytomegalovirus exposure and HLA in healthy donors. Primers for the PCR totalled 60 Vbeta and 13 Jbeta. The authors' processing: In a later analysis, the count reached some 73 million unique TCR beta chains, with about 12 million shared. Measured with immunoSEQ multiplex PCR; TCRdb has only the in-frame clones, and not every one. The V and J calls and clone size come from that table; D and trimming were worked out from the DNA. The sample has approximately 150,000 clones; 70% to 85% are singletons. Findings and limits, study-wide: A few chains linked to CMV were shown in vitro to be specific for CMV antigens. A later analysis showed HLA-associated TCR beta chains outstripping equally common others in clonal expansion.

Sample: PBMCs. This sequence originates from a man aged 18 to 29 in good health and CMV-seronegative.

CDR3 in amino acids: CASRLGTGGFYGYTF. CDR3 in DNA: TGTGCCAGCAGATTGGGGACAGGGGGCTTCTATGGCTACACCTTC. V usage is TRBV6-5 and J usage is TRBJ1-2, with 12 bases that match TRBD1. This CDR3 comprises 15 residues. Germline-derived CDR1 and CDR2 are MNHEY and SVGAGI. With 6 bases clipped from V and 4 bases from J, the junction kept 6 bases outside the gene matches.